These 18 T cell receptor beta chains share one sample of origin, sequenced in a study of blood T cell repertoires in COVID-19. Assay: immunoSEQ multiplex PCR; the TCRdb copy retains only in-frame clones and omits some. Among approximately 500,000 clones, more than 75% were seen once, and the ten largest hold approximately 2%. The sequenced material came from PBMCs or T cells enriched from blood (not recorded which). Every receptor here comes from a woman in her forties who had recovered from COVID-19.

The rearrangement uses TRBV6-5 and TRBJ2-2, with D unresolved. The germline gives CDR1 MNHEY, CDR2 SVGAGI. The CDR3 has 14 amino acids. V was cut by 10 bases and J by 2 bases, with 14 bases left in between. CDR3 protein: CATDTAVNTGELFF. For the CDR3, the DNA is TGTGCCACCGATACCGCAGTAAACACCGGGGAGCTGTTTTTT.

This clone occurred once. V usage is TRBV6-1 and J usage is TRBJ2-3, with TRBD1 as a possible D gene (5 bases). The ends were cut back, 3 bases at V and 3 bases at J, with 16 bases in the middle. CDR1 and CDR2 (germline): MNHNS, SASEGT. This CDR3 has 16 residues. CDR3 DNA: TGTGCCAGCAGTGACCTCCCTGGGGCACTTACAGATACGCAGTATTTT. It codes for CASSDLPGALTDTQYF.

The chain uses TRBV28 and TRBJ1-1; 12 nucleotides line up with TRBD1. The CDR3 has 17 amino acids. V trimming: 6 bases; J trimming: 0 bases; junction bases outside the gene matches: 8. Germline lookup yields CDR1 MDHEN and CDR2 SYDVKM. In DNA form, the CDR3 reads TGTGCCAGCAGGCCCGGGACAGGGGGCGGGATGAACACTGAAGCTTTCTTT. Amino acids: CASRPGTGGGMNTEAFF.

Concerning this clone: The same CDR3 is also encoded by other DNA sequences in this sample. The V and J genes are TRBV18 and TRBJ1-1; TRBD1 is a possible D gene (5 bases). This CDR3 comprises 13 residues. V gave up 2 bases and J gave up 5 bases, with 9 bases separating them. Germline assignment: CDR1 KGHSH and CDR2 LQKENI. The DNA for the CDR3 is TGTGCCAGCTCACCAAGTGGGGGGACTGAAGCTTTCTTT. This encodes CASSPSGGTEAFF.

V and J are TRBV7-9 and TRBJ1-2; 11 bases are shared with TRBD1. V was pared by 5 bases and J by 7 bases, with 12 bases of the junction left unmatched. Per the germline V gene, CDR1 is SEHNR and CDR2 is FQNEAQ (reference sequence). This CDR3 has 16 amino acids. CDR3 loop: CASSGDRGTPWGGYTF. CDR3 sequence (DNA): TGTGCCAGCAGCGGGGACAGGGGGACGCCCTGGGGTGGCTACACCTTC.

The V call is TRBV29-1, the J call TRBJ2-7; 10 bases are shared with TRBD2. Germline assignment: CDR1 SQVTM and CDR2 ANQGSEA. The CDR3 has 14 amino acids. CDR3 coding DNA: TGCAGTTGCGGAGCGGGAGGGATCTCCTACGAGCAGTACTTC. The encoded protein is CSCGAGGISYEQYF.

V is TRBV29-1 and J is TRBJ2-7, with a tentative D call TRBD1 (6 bases). The CDR3 extends over 14 amino acids. Germline CDR1 and CDR2: SQVTM and ANQGSEA. V shed 0 bases and J shed 2 bases, with 11 bases lying between them. The CDR3 reads CSVEETGPTYEQYF. CDR3 DNA sequence: TGCAGCGTTGAAGAGACAGGACCAACCTACGAGCAGTACTTC.

The genes are TRBV9 and TRBJ2-3; maybe TRBD1 (9 bases). The CDR3 covers 15 residues. Trimming pared 3 bases from V and 3 bases from J, leaving 14 bases between. Germline V gene sequence: CDR1 SGDLS, CDR2 YYNGEE. CDR3 amino acids: CASSAGGTGTDTQYF. The CDR3 nucleotides read TGTGCCAGCAGCGCGGGGGGGACAGGGACAGATACGCAGTATTTT.

V and J are TRBV5-4 and TRBJ2-5; tentative D call: TRBD2 (5 bases). V was cut by 4 bases and J by 2 bases, with 21 bases left in between. The CDR3 loop spans 17 amino acids. The germline V gene encodes CDR1 SGHNT and CDR2 YYREEE (reference sequence). Written as DNA, the CDR3 is TGTGCCAGCAGCCGGGGTGTGGCCGCCGCCGAACAAGAGACCCAGTACTTC. It yields the protein CASSRGVAAAEQETQYF.

The CDR3 nucleotides are TGTGCCAGCAGCCACCCCCCGGGGACAGGGATCCCTGGCTACACCTTC. As protein: CASSHPPGTGIPGYTF. The V call is TRBV14, the J call TRBJ1-2; TRBD1 matches 9 bases. CDR3 length: 16 residues. The germline V gene encodes CDR1 SGHDN and CDR2 FVKESK. The trim removed 3 bases at V and 7 bases at J, leaving 12 bases unmatched.

The chain has TRBV5-6 and TRBJ2-7; TRBD1 might be the D (6 bases). Germline-derived CDR1 and CDR2 are SGHDT and YYEEEE. The CDR3 consists of 15 residues. Trimming left V 4 bases short and J 7 bases short, with 21 bases between. CDR3: CASSGGHSLPKEQYF. The CDR3 DNA sequence: TGTGCCAGCAGCGGGGGACATTCCCTCCCCAAAGAGCAGTACTTC.

The rearrangement uses TRBV6-5 and TRBJ2-7, with TRBD1 as a possible D gene (6 bases). Germline loops: CDR1 MNHEY, CDR2 SVGAGI. V lost 6 bases, J lost 7 bases, and 22 bases lay in between. This CDR3 is built from 15 residues. This CDR3 reads CASSGLQGGSGEQYF. CDR3 DNA: TGTGCCAGCAGCGGCTTACAGGGTGGCTCCGGGGAGCAGTACTTC.

The chain couples TRBV4-1 to TRBJ1-1, with 8 bases identical to TRBD1. Germline CDR1 and CDR2: MGHRA and YSYEKL. The junction had 4 bases not matched to a gene; V was cut back by 6 bases and J by 4 bases. The CDR3 is made up of 13 amino acids. CDR3 in DNA: TGCGCCAGCAGGCTACAGGGGGGCACTGAAGCTTTCTTT. Translated: CASRLQGGTEAFF.

The rearrangement joins TRBV7-8 to TRBJ1-2; D gene unclear. V was pared by 1 base and J by 0 bases, with 3 bases between. The CDR3 length is 13 residues. Germline-derived CDR1 and CDR2 are SGHVS and FQNEAQ. CDR3 protein: CASSLDTNYGYTF. The DNA of the CDR3 is TGTGCCAGCAGCTTAGACACTAACTATGGCTACACCTTC.

CDR3 sequence reads: CASSQSGTDGYTF. In DNA, the CDR3 is TGTGCCAGCAGCCAATCGGGGACAGATGGCTACACCTTC. The chain recombines TRBV16 with TRBJ1-2, with TRBD1 matching 7 bases. Trimming cost V 0 bases and J 6 bases; bases outside gene matches: 1. From germline, CDR1 is KGHSY and CDR2 FQNENV. The CDR3 sequence is 13 residues long.

The V and J genes are TRBV7-2 and TRBJ1-2; the match to TRBD1 covers 8 bases. With V trimmed by 5 bases and J by 4 bases, 6 bases remained unmatched. The germline gives CDR1 SGHTA, CDR2 FQGNSA. This CDR3 spans 14 amino acids. CDR3 sequence reads: CASSADRVPYGYTF. The CDR3 region has the DNA TGTGCCAGCAGCGCGGACAGGGTGCCCTATGGCTACACCTTC.

In its sample, this clone was seen once. The rearrangement uses TRBV18 and TRBJ2-3, with D perhaps TRBD1 (5 bases). CDR1 is KGHSH, CDR2 LQKENI, per germline. The CDR3 is 16 residues long. Trimming took 2 bases from V and 3 from J, leaving 15 bases between them. In nucleotides, the CDR3 is TGTGCCAGCTCACCAATCGAGCAGGGATGGACAGATACGCAGTATTTT. This gives the protein CASSPIEQGWTDTQYF.

The genes are TRBV25-1 and TRBJ1-1; D may be TRBD1 (6 bases). The CDR3 is 13 amino acids. V was clipped by 6 bases and J by 10 bases, with 18 bases between them. Germline assignment: CDR1 MGHDK and CDR2 SYGVNS. The CDR3 protein is CASSQLGGGGAFF. The CDR3 DNA sequence: TGTGCCAGCAGCCAGCTAGGGGGGGGTGGAGCTTTCTTT.